The 15 T cell receptor beta chains reported below all come from one sample, sequenced in a study of blood T cell repertoires in COVID-19. Profiled with immunoSEQ multiplex PCR; TCRdb holds only in-frame clones, not every one. The table has 250,000 to 350,000 clones, around 87% seen once. Sequenced input: PBMCs or T cells enriched from blood (not recorded which). All receptors come from a woman aged 18-29 years who had recovered from COVID-19.

V gene TRBV7-2 combines with J gene TRBJ2-3, with D possibly being TRBD1 (5 bases). The CDR3 is 15 amino acids. Germline assignment: CDR1 SGHTA and CDR2 FQGNSA. The V end was cut by 3 bases, the J end by 2 bases, with 12 bases between. The DNA of the CDR3 is TGTGCCAGCAGCTTCGGACATTTTTACACAGATACGCAGTATTTT. Amino acids: CASSFGHFYTDTQYF. The variable domain in full, with the rest retrieved from reference TRBV7-2 and TRBJ2-3, is GAGVSQSPSNKVTEKGKDVELRCDPISGHTALYWYRQSLGQGLEFLIYFQGNSAPDKSGLPSDRFSAERTGGSVSTLTIQRTQQEDSAVYLCASSFGHFYTDTQYFGPGTRLTVL.

The V gene is TRBV19, the J gene TRBJ2-6; 10 bases agree with TRBD1. The ends lost 3 bases at V and 5 bases at J; junction bases unmatched: 4. The CDR3 consists of 16 residues. Germline assignment: CDR1 LNHDA and CDR2 SQIVND (reference sequence). The DNA for the CDR3 is TGTGCCAGTAGTATTGGGACAGGGGCCTGGGCCAACGTCCTGACTTTC. Its translation is CASSIGTGAWANVLTF.

The V and J genes are TRBV3-1 (or the pseudogene TRBV3-2) and TRBJ1-2; D gene ambiguous. The V end lost 1 base, the J end lost 0 bases, and 12 bases lay between the germline ends. This CDR3 spans 16 amino acids. CDR1 LGHDT and CDR2 YNNKEL come from the germline V gene (reference sequence). The CDR3 here is CASSQGGGRANYGYTF. CDR3 bases: TGTGCCAGCAGCCAAGGTGGCGGCCGGGCTAACTATGGCTACACCTTC.

The chain has TRBV4-1 and TRBJ1-6, with a tentative D call TRBD1 (6 bases). The length of the CDR3 is 17 residues. The V gene lost 1 base and the J gene lost 5 bases, with 15 bases spanning the gap. Germline V gives CDR1 MGHRA, CDR2 YSYEKL. CDR3 amino acids: CASSQVTRGTHNSPLHF. Here the CDR3 DNA reads TGCGCCAGCAGCCAAGTAACCAGGGGAACTCATAATTCACCCCTCCACTTT.

CDR3 sequence: CAGRGERSTDTQYF. The CDR3 DNA is TGTGCCGGCCGGGGGGAGCGGAGCACAGATACGCAGTATTTT. This sequence joins TRBV5-4 and TRBJ2-3, with TRBD2 identical over 7 bases. Germline CDR1 and CDR2: SGHNT and YYREEE (reference sequence). V lost 10 bases, J lost 0 bases, and 8 bases stayed unmatched. This CDR3 is 14 amino acids long.

The V call is TRBV7-9, the J call TRBJ1-6; the match to TRBD1 covers 11 bases. Germline CDR1 is SEHNR and CDR2 is FQNEAQ (reference sequence). V shed 2 bases and J 7 bases; nucleotides not matched to a gene: 13. This CDR3 region has 19 residues. The CDR3 bases are TGTGCCAGCAGCTTAAGCCTCCTCCGGGACAGGGGGTTCAATTCACCCCTCCACTTT. Its protein is CASSLSLLRDRGFNSPLHF.

This chain connects TRBV5-4 to TRBJ2-5, with D maybe TRBD1 (7 bases). The V end lost 4 bases, the J end lost 3 bases, and 16 bases lay between the germline ends. Looked up from germline, CDR1 is SGHNT and CDR2 is YYREEE (reference sequence). The CDR3 has 15 amino acids. The CDR3, as DNA: TGTGCCAGCAGCGTGACAGGGTGGGAGGAAGAGACCCAGTACTTC. Translation: CASSVTGWEEETQYF.

J is TRBJ1-1 and V is TRBV13; D ambiguous. Deletions cut 5 bases from V and 10 bases from J, with 11 bases between. The CDR3 extends over 11 amino acids. Germline assignment: CDR1 PRHDT and CDR2 FYEKMQ (reference sequence). CDR3 in amino acids: CASSHQAGAFF. The DNA for the CDR3 is TGTGCCAGCAGCCACCAGGCCGGAGCTTTCTTT.

The gene calls are TRBV5-1 and TRBJ2-3; D is unresolved. The V gene's germline CDR1 is SGHRS and CDR2 YFSETQ. Trimming cost V 0 bases and J 0 bases, with 14 bases left between them. CDR3 size: 17 residues. The CDR3 nucleotides read TGCGCCAGCAGCTTGGTAGGCGGCCCCTCTAGCACAGATACGCAGTATTTT. Amino acid sequence: CASSLVGGPSSTDTQYF.

The J gene is TRBJ2-6, the V gene TRBV5-5, with 8 nucleotides matching TRBD1. The CDR3 length is 20 residues. Trimming took 1 base from V and 0 from J; bases not matched to a gene: 12. The germline V gene encodes CDR1 SGHKS and CDR2 YYEKEE (reference sequence). The CDR3 DNA reads TGTGCCAGCAGCTTGATGGGGCTAGGGACAGGCCCCTCTGGGGCCAACGTCCTGACTTTC. It codes for CASSLMGLGTGPSGANVLTF. Complete variable domain (other parts from reference TRBV5-5 and TRBJ2-6): DAGVTQSPTHLIKTRGQQVTLRCSPISGHKSVSWYQQVLGQGPQFIFQYYEKEERGRGNFPDRFSARQFPNYSSELNVNALLLGDSALYLCASSLMGLGTGPSGANVLTFGAGSRLTVL.

This rearrangement joins TRBV9 to TRBJ2-7; D remains ambiguous. CDR3 length equals 14 residues. Per germline, CDR1 SGDLS and CDR2 YYNGEE. V lost 0 bases and J 2 bases, leaving 9 bases between the germline ends. The CDR3 region is CASSVGVGPYEQYF. Written as DNA, the CDR3 is TGTGCCAGCAGCGTAGGAGTGGGCCCCTACGAGCAGTACTTC.

Comment on this clone: The same CDR3 can be traced to other DNA sequences in this sample. This rearrangement joins TRBV7-9 to TRBJ2-1, with D tentatively TRBD1 (6 bases). CDR3 length: 15 amino acids. V shed 4 bases and J shed 0 bases, with 10 bases lying between them. Germline CDR1 and CDR2: SEHNR and FQNEAQ (reference sequence). CDR3 in DNA: TGTGCCAGCAGCTCCGGACAGAGCTCCTACAATGAGCAGTTCTTC. Residues: CASSSGQSSYNEQFF.

This clone was found once. V and J are TRBV7-8 and TRBJ1-2; 9 nucleotides align to TRBD1. V trimming: 2 bases; J trimming: 4 bases; junction bases outside the gene matches: 5. The CDR3 is 15 amino acids. Germline values: CDR1 SGHVS, CDR2 FQNEAQ. The CDR3 region is CASSLPEGQGYGYTF. Written as DNA, the CDR3 is TGTGCCAGCAGCTTACCAGAGGGACAGGGCTATGGCTACACCTTC.

V usage is TRBV9 and J usage is TRBJ2-1; TRBD1 agrees at 12 bases. The ends lost 0 bases at V and 8 bases at J; junction bases unmatched: 12. Germline V gene sequence: CDR1 SGDLS, CDR2 YYNGEE. The CDR3 length is 18 residues. As DNA, the CDR3 is TGTGCCAGCAGCGTAGACTCGCCGGGACAGGGGGCGCTCGATGAGCAGTTCTTC. It codes for CASSVDSPGQGALDEQFF.

For the CDR3, the DNA is TGTGCCAGCAGTTACTCAGGCAGGACTAATGAAAAACTGTTTTTT. Translating it yields CASSYSGRTNEKLFF. This chain connects TRBV6-5 to TRBJ1-4; D uncertain. Germline V gene data show CDR1 as MNHEY and CDR2 as SVGAGI. The CDR3 is 15 amino acids. The germline V and J ends were trimmed by 0 bases and 2 bases, with 7 bases remaining between them.